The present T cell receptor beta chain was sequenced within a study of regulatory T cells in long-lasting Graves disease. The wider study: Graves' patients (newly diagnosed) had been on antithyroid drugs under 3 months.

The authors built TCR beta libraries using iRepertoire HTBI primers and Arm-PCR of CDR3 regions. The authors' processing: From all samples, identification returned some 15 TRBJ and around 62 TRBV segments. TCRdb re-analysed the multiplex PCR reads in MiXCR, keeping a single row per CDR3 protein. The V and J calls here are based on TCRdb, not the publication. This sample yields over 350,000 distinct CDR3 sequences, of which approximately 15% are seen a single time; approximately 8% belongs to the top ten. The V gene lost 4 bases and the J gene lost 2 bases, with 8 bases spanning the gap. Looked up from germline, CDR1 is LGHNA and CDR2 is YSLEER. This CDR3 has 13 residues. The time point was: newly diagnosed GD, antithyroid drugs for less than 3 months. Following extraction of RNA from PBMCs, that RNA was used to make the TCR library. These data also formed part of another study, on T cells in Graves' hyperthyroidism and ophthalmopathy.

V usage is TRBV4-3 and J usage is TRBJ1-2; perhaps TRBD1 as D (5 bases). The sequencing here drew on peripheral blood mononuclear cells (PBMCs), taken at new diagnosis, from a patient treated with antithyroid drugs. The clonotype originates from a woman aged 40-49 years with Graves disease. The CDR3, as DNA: TGCGCCAGCAGCCTACGACAGAACTATGGCTACACCTTC. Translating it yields CASSLRQNYGYTF.